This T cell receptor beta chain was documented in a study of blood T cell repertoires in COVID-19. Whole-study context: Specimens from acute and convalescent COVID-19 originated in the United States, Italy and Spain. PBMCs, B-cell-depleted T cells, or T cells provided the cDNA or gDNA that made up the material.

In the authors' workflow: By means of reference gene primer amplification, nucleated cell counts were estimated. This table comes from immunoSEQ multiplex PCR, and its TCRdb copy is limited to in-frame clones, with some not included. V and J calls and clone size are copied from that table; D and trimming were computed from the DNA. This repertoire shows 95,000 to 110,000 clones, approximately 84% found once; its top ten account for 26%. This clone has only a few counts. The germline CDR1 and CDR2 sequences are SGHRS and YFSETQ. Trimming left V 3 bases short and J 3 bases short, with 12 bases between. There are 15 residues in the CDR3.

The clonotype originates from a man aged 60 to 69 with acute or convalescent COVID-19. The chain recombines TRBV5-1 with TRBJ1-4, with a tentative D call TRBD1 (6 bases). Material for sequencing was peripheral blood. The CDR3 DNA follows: TGCGCCAGCAGCTCAACAGGGTTACCTAATGAAAAACTGTTTTTT. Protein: CASSSTGLPNEKLFF.